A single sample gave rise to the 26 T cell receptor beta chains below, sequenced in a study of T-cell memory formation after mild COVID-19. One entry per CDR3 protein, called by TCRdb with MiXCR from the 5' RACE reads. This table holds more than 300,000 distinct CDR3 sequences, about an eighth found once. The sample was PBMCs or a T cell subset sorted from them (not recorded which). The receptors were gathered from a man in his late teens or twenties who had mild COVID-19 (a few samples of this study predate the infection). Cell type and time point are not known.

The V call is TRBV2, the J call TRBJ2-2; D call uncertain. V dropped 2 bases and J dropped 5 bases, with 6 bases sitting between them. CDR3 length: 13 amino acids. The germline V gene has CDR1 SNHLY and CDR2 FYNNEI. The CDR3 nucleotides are TGTGCCAGCAGTGAAACCGAGACCGGGGAGCTGTTTTTT. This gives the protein CASSETETGELFF.

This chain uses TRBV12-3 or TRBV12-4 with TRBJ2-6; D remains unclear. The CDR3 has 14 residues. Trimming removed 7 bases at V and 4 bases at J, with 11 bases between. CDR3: CASTSTAGANVLTF. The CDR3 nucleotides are TGTGCCAGCACCTCCACAGCGGGGGCCAACGTCCTGACTTTC.

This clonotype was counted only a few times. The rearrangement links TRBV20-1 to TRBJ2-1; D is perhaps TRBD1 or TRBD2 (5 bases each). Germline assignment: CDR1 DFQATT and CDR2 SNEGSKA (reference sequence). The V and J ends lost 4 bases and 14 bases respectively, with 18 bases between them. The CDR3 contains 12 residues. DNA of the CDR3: TGCAGTGCTACTAGTCCGGGACGAGAGGAGTTCTTC. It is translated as CSATSPGREEFF.

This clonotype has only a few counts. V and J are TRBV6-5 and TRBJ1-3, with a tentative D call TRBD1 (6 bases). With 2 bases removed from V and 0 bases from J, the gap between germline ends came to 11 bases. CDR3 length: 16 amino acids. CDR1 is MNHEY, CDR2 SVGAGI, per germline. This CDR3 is CASSYSQGSSGNTIYF. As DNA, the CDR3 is TGTGCCAGCAGTTACAGTCAGGGGAGCTCTGGAAACACCATATATTTT.

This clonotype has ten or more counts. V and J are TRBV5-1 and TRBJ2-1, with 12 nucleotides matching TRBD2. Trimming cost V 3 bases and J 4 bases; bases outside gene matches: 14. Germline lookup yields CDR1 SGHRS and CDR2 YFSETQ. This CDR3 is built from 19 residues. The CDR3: CASSWGSSGGAGGYNEQFF. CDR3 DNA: TGCGCCAGCAGCTGGGGATCTAGCGGGGGGGCCGGTGGATACAATGAGCAGTTCTTC.

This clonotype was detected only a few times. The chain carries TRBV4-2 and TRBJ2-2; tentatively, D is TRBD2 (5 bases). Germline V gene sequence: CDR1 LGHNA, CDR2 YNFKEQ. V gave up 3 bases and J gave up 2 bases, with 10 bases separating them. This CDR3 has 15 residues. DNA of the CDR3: TGTGCCAGCAGCCAGGAGGACTTAAACACCGGGGAGCTGTTTTTT. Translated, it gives CASSQEDLNTGELFF.

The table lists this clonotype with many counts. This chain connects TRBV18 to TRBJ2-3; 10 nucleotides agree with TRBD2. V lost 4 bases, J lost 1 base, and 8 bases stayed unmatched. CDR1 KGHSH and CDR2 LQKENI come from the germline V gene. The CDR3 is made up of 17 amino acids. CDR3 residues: CASSRGGLAEGTDTQYF. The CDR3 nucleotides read TGTGCCAGCTCACGAGGCGGACTAGCGGAGGGCACAGATACGCAGTATTTT. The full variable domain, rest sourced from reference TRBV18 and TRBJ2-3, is NAGVMQNPRHLVRRRGQEARLRCSPMKGHSHVYWYRQLPEEGLKFMVYLQKENIIDESGMPKERFSAEFPKEGPSILRIQQVVRGDSAAYFCASSRGGLAEGTDTQYFGPGTRLTVL.

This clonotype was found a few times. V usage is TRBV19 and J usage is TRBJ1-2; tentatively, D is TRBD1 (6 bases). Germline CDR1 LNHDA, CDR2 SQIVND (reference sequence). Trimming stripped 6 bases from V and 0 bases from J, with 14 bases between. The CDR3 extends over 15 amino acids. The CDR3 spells CASSHPGEANYGYTF. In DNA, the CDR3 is TGTGCCAGTAGCCACCCAGGGGAAGCTAACTATGGCTACACCTTC.

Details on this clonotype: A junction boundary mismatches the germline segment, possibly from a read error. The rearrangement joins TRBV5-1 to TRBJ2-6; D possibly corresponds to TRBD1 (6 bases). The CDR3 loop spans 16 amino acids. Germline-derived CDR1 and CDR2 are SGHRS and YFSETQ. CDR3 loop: CASSWAPGAGANVLTF. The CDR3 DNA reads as TGCGCCAGCAGCTGGGCCCCAGGGGCTGGAGCCAACGTCCTGACTTTC.

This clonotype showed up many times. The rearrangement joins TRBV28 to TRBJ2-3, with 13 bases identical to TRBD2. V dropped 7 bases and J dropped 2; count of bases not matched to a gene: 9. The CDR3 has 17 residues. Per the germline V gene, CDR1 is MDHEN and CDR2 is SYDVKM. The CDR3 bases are TGTGCCAGCACCCCGTGGACTAGCGGGGGTAACACAGATACGCAGTATTTT. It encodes CASTPWTSGGNTDTQYF.

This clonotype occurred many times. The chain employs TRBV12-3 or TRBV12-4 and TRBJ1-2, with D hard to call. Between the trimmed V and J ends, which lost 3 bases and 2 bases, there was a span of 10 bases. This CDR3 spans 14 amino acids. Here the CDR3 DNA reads TGTGCCAGCAGTTTGACGGGCAGGAACTATGGCTACACCTTC. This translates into CASSLTGRNYGYTF.

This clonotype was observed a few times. In nucleotides, the CDR3 is TGCAGCGTTGGTAGGGATCGGGTTGAGCAGTTCTTC. It codes for CSVGRDRVEQFF. J is TRBJ2-1 and V is TRBV29-1; D ambiguous. V was pared by 4 bases and J by 9 bases, with 13 bases between. Germline assignment: CDR1 SQVTM and CDR2 ANQGSEA. This CDR3 comprises 12 residues.

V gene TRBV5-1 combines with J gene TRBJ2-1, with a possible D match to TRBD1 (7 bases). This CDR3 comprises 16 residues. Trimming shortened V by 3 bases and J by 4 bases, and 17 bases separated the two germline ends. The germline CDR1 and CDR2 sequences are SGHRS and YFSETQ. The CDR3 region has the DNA TGCGCCAGCAGCTGGAACCCGGAGGGGGCGTACAATGAGCAGTTCTTC. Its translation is CASSWNPEGAYNEQFF.

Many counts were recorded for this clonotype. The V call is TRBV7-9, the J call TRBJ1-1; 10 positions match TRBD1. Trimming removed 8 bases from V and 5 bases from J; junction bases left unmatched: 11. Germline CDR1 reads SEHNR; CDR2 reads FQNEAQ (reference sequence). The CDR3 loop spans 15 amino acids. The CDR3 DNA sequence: TGTGCCAGCCCAACCTGGGGACAGGGGTATACTGAAGCTTTCTTT. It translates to CASPTWGQGYTEAFF.

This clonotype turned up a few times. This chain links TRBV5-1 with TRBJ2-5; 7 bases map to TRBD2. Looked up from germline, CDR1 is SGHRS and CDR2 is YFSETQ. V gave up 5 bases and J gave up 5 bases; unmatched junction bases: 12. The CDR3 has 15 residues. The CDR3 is CASSSMTSRGETQYF. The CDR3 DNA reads TGCGCCAGCAGTTCAATGACTAGCAGAGGGGAGACCCAGTACTTC.

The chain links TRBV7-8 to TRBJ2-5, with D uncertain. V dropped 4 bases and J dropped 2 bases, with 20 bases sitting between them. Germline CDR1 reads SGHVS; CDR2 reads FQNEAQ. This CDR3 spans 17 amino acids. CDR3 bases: TGTGCCAGCAGCTCTCAGCGAATGTACCCAACTCAAGAGACCCAGTACTTC. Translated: CASSSQRMYPTQETQYF.

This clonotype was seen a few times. CDR3: CAISAARGILYEQYF. The CDR3 DNA reads TGTGCCATCAGTGCCGCGAGAGGGATACTCTACGAGCAGTACTTC. The rearrangement uses TRBV10-3 and TRBJ2-7, with D maybe TRBD2 (5 bases). Germline CDR1 ENHRY, CDR2 SYGVKD. Deletions cut 4 bases from V and 3 bases from J, with 16 bases between. The CDR3 consists of 15 residues.

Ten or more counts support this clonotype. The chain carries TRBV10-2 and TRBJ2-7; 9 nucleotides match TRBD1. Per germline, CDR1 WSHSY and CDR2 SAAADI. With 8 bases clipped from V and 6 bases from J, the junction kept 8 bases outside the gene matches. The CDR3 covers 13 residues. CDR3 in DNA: TGCGCCAGCTCGGTTACAGGGGGCGGCGAGCAGTACGTC. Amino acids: CASSVTGGGEQYV.

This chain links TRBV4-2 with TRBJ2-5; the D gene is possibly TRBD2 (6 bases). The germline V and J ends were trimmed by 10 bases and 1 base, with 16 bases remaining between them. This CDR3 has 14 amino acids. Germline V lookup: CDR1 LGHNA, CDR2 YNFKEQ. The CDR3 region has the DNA TGTGCCATGGAGAGCGGGTCGACCCAAGAGACCCAGTACTTC. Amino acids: CAMESGSTQETQYF.

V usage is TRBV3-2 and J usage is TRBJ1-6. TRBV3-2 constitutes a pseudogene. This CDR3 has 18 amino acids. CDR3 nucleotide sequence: TGTGCCAGCAGCCAAGATCTTGGGGCTTTGAGGTTGAATTCACCCCTCCACTTT. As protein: CASSQDLGALRLNSPLHF.

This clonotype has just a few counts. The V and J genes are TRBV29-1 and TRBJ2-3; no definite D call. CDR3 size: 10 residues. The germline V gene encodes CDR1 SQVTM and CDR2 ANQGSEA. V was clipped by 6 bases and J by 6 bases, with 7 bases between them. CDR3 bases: TGCAGCGTCCTAGTGGATACGCAGTATTTT. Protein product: CSVLVDTQYF.

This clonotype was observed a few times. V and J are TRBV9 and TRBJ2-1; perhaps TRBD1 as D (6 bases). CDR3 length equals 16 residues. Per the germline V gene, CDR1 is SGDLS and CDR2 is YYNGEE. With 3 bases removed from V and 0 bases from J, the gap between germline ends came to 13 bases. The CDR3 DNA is TGTGCCAGCAGCGCCCGTGGGGACACCTCCTACAATGAGCAGTTCTTC. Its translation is CASSARGDTSYNEQFF. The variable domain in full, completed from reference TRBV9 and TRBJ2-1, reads DSGVTQTPKHLITATGQRVTLRCSPRSGDLSVYWYQQSLDQGLQFLIQYYNGEERAKGNILERFSAQQFPDLHSELNLSSLELGDSALYFCASSARGDTSYNEQFFGPGTRLTVL.

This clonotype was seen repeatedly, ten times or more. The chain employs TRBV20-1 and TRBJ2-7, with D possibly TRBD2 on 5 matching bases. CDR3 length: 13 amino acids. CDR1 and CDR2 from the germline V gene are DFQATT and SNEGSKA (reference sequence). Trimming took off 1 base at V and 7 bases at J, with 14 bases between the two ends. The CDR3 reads CSARGRVPGEQYF. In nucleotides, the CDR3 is TGCAGTGCTAGAGGTCGGGTCCCGGGGGAGCAGTACTTC.

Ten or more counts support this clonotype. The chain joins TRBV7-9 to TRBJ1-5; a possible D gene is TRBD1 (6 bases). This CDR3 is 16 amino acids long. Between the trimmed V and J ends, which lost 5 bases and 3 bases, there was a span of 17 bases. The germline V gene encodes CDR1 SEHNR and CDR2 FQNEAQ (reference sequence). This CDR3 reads CASSPGRGVNNQPQHF. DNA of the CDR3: TGTGCCAGCAGCCCCGGGAGGGGGGTCAACAATCAGCCCCAGCATTTT.

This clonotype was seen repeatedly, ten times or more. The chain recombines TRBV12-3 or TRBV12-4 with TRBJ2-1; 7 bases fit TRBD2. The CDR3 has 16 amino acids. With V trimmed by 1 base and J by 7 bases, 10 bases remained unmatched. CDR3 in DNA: TGTGCCAGCAGTTTAGACTCTGGCGGGGGAAGGAATGAGCAGTTCTTC. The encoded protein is CASSLDSGGGRNEQFF.

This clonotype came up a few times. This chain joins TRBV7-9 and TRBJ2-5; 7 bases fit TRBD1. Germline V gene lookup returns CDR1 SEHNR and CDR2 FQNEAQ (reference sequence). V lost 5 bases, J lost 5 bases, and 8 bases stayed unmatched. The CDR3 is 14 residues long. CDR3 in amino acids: CASSTAGGRETQYF. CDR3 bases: TGTGCCAGCAGCACCGCAGGGGGTCGGGAGACCCAGTACTTC. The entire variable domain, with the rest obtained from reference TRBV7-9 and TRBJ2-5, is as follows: DTGVSQNPRHKITKRGQNVTFRCDPISEHNRLYWYRQTLGQGPEFLTYFQNEAQLEKSRLLSDRFSAERPKGSFSTLEIQRTEQGDSAMYLCASSTAGGRETQYFGPGTRLLVL.